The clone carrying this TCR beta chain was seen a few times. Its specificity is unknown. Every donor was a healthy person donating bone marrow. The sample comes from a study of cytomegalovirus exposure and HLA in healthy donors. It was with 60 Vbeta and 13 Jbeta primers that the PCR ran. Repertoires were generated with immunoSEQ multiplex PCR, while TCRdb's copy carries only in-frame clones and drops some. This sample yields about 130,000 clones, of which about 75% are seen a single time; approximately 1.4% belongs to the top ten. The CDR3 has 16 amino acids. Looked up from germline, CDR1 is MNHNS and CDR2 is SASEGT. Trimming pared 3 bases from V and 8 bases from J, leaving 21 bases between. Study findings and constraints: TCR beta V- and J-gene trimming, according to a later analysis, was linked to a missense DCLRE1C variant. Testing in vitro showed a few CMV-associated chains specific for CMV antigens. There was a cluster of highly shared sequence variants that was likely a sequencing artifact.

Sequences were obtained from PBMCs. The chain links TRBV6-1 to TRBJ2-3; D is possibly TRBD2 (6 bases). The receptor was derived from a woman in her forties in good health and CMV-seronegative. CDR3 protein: CASSDRQGGAGGTQYF. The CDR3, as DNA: TGTGCCAGCAGTGACAGGCAGGGTGGAGCGGGTGGTACGCAGTATTTT.